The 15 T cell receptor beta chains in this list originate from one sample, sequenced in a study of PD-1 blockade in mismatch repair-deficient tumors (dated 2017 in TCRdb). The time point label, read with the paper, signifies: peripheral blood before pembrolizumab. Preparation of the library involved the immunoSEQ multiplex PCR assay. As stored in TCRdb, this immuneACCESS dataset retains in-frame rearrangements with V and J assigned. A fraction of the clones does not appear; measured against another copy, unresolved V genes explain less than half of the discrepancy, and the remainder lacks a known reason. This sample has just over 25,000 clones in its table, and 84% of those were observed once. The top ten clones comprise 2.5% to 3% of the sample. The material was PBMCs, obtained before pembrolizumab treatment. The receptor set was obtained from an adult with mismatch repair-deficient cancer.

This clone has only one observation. The CDR3 spells CASSMAASGRFEQYF. The CDR3 DNA reads TGTGCCAGTAGTATGGCAGCTAGCGGGAGATTCGAGCAGTACTTC. The chain carries TRBV19 and TRBJ2-7, with 10 bases aligning to TRBD2. V shed 3 bases, J shed 6 bases, and the junction held 8 bases outside the gene matches. CDR1 is LNHDA and CDR2 is SQIVND in the germline V gene (reference sequence). The CDR3 contains 15 residues.

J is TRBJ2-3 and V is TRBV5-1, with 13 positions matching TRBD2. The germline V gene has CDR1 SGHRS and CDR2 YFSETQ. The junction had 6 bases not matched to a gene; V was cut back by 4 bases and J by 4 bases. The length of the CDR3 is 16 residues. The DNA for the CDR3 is TGCGCCAGCAGCGCGGGACTAGCGGGAAAAGCAGATACGCAGTATTTT. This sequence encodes CASSAGLAGKADTQYF.

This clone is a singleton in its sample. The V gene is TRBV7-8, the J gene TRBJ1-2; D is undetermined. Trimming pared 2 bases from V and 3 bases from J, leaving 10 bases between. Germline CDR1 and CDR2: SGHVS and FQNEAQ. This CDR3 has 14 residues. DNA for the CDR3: TGTGCCAGCAGCTTATTTCCTCTAGACTATGGCTACACCTTC. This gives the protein CASSLFPLDYGYTF. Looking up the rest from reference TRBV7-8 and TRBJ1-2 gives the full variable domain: GAGVSQSPRYKVAKRGQDVALRCDPISGHVSLFWYQQALGQGPEFLTYFQNEAQLDKSGLPSDRFFAERPEGSVSTLKIQRTQQEDSAVYLCASSLFPLDYGYTFGSGTRLTVV.

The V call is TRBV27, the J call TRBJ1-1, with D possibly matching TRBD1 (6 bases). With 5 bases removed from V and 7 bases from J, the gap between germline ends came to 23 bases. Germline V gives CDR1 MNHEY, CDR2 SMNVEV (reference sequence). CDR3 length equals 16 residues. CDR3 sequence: CASSTHSVGGGDEAFF. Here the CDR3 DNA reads TGTGCCAGCAGTACTCACAGTGTAGGGGGGGGTGATGAAGCTTTCTTT.

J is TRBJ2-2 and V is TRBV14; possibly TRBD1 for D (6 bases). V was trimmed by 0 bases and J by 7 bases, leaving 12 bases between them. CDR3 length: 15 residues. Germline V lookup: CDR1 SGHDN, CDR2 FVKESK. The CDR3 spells CASSQDWQGIGELFF. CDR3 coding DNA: TGTGCCAGCAGCCAAGATTGGCAGGGGATCGGGGAGCTGTTTTTT.

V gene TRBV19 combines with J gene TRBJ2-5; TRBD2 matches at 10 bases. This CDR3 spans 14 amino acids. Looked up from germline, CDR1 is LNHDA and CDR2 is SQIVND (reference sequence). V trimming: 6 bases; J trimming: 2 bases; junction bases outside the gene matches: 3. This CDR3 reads CASSGLAAQETQYF. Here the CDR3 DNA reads TGTGCCAGTAGCGGACTAGCGGCACAAGAGACCCAGTACTTC.

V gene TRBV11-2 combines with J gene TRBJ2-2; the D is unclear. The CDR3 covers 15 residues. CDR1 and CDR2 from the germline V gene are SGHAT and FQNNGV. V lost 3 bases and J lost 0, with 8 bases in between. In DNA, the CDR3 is TGTGCCAGCAGCTTCCTGTCCGCGAACACCGGGGAGCTGTTTTTT. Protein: CASSFLSANTGELFF.

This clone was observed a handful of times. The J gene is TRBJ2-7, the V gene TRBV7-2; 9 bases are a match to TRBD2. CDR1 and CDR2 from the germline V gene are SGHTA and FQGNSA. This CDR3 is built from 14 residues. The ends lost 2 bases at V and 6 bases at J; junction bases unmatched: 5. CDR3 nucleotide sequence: TGTGCCAGCAGCTTACCAGCGGGAGGTCCCGAGCAGTACTTC. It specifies CASSLPAGGPEQYF.

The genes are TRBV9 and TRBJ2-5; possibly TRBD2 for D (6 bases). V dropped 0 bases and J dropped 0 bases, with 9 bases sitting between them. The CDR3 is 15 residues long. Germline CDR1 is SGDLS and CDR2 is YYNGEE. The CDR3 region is CASSVASAYQETQYF. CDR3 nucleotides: TGTGCCAGCAGCGTAGCTAGCGCCTACCAAGAGACCCAGTACTTC.

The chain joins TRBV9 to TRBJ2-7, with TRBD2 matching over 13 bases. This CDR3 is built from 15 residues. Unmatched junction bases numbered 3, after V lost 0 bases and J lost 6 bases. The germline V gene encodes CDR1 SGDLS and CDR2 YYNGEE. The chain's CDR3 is CASSVGTSGSVEQYF. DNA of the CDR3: TGTGCCAGCAGCGTAGGGACTAGCGGGAGTGTCGAGCAGTACTTC.

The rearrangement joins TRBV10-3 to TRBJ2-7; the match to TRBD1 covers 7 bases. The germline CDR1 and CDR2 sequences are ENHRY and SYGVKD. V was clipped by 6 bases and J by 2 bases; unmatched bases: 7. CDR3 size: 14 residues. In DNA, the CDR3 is TGTGCCATCAGCTTGACAGGGCGGACCTACGAGCAGTACTTC. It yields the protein CAISLTGRTYEQYF.

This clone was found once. CDR3 sequence: CASKPLGGNSNQPQHF. For the CDR3, the DNA is TGTGCCAGTAAACCGCTCGGGGGGAATAGCAATCAGCCCCAGCATTTT. This chain connects TRBV19 to TRBJ1-5; D might be TRBD1 (5 bases). Germline CDR1 reads LNHDA; CDR2 reads SQIVND (reference sequence). This CDR3 is built from 16 residues. With 7 bases removed from V and 0 bases from J, the gap between germline ends came to 16 bases.

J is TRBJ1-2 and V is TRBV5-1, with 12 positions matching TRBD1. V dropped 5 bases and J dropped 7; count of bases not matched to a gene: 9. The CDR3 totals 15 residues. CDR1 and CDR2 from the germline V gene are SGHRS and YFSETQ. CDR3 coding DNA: TGCGCCAGCAGTTATTATCCGGGACAGGGGGCTGGCTACACCTTC. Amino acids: CASSYYPGQGAGYTF.

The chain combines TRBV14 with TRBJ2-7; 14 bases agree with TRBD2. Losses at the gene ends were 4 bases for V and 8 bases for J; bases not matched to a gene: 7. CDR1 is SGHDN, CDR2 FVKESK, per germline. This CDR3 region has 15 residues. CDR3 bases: TGTGCCAGCAGCCCGGGACTAGCGGGAGTCTGGAAGCAGTACTTC. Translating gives CASSPGLAGVWKQYF.

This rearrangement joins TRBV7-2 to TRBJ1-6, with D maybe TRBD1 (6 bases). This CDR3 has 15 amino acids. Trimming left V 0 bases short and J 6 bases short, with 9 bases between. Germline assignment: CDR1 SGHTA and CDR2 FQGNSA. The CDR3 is CASSLAGRGNSPLHF. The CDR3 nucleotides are TGTGCCAGCAGCTTAGCCGGCAGGGGTAATTCACCCCTCCACTTT.